This T cell receptor (beta chain) originates from a study of blood T cells in healthy people across ages. Study outcomes and limitations: Lack of knowledge of donor CMV status possibly confounded expanded clonotype changes.

V lost 5 bases to trimming and J lost 3 bases; unmatched junction nucleotides: 1. The V gene's germline CDR1 is MNHEY and CDR2 SMNVEV (reference sequence). This CDR3 has 14 amino acids. With a J-beta primer mix and a sample-barcoded 5' primer, a second PCR ran about 6 to 11 cycles. The template-switch adaptor, which had 12 random nucleotides, put a tag on each cDNA molecule. Each CDR3 protein gets one entry after TCRdb re-called the 5' RACE reads with MiXCR. The sample yields over a million distinct CDR3 sequences, more than 40% seen once. Isolation of PBMCs gave at least 6 million cells per sample. This clonotype was detected a few times. Its antigen is unidentified.

This TCR came from a woman in her fifties or sixties in good health. Sequenced sample: blood. The V call is TRBV27, the J call TRBJ1-6, with 7 nucleotides matching TRBD1. The CDR3 here is CASSDRVYNSPLHF. Here the CDR3 DNA reads TGTGCCAGCAGTGACAGGGTCTATAATTCACCCCTCCACTTT.